This T cell receptor beta chain was sequenced in a study of control samples from healthy donors and cancer patients (dated by TCRdb to the early 2020s). About this clone: Its antigen remains unidentified. Within one base of it there is no much larger clone, and no base qualities were kept.

Library preparation used the immunoSEQ multiplex PCR assay. TCRdb mirrors the immuneACCESS table, restricted to in-frame sequences. Some clones are absent from its copies; in checked studies, under half trace to an unresolved V gene, and the reason for the others is unknown. Counted in this sample were hundreds of thousands of clones; about 80% of them appeared once. Approximately 12% of the sample is taken by the ten largest. The CDR3 goes from the cysteine to the phenylalanine over 16 residues. Only the CDR3 region is kept as DNA, spanning 48 bases read in frame from base 1. Unmatched junction bases come to 5, with V trimmed by 0 bases and J by 3 bases. Based on the germline V gene, the CDR1 and CDR2 sequences are MNHEY and SVGEGT.

This TCR derives from a woman aged 60-70 years with lung cancer. The chain is made from TRBV6-2 or TRBV6-3 and TRBJ2-7; 10 nucleotides in the junction match TRBD2. Source material: PBMCs. The nucleotide sequence reads as follows: TGTGCCAGCAGTTACTCCCTGGCTAGCGGGGGCTACGAGCAGTACTTC. It encodes CASSYSLASGGYEQYF.